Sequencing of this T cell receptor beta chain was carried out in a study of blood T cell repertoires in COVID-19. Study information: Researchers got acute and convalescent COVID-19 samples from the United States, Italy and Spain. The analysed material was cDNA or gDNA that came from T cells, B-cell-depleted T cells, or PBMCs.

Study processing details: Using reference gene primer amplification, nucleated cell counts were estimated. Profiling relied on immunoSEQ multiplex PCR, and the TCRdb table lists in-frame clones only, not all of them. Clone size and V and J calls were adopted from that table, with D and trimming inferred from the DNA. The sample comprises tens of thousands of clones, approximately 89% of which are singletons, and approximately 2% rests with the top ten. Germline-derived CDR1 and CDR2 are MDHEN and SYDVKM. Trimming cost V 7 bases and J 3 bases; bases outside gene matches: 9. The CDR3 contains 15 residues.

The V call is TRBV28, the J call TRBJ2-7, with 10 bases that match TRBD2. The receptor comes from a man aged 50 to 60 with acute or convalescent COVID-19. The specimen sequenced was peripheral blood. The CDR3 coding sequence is TGTGCCAGCAAGCTAGCGGGAGAGTATTTCTACGAGCAGTACTTC. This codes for CASKLAGEYFYEQYF. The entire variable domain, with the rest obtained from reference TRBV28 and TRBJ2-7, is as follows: DVKVTQSSRYLVKRTGEKVFLECVQDMDHENMFWYRQDPGLGLRLIYFSYDVKMKEKGDIPEGYSVSREKKERFSLILESASTNQTSMYLCASKLAGEYFYEQYFGPGTRLTVT.